This T cell receptor beta chain was found in a study of T cells in Graves' hyperthyroidism and ophthalmopathy. This clonotype was seen at least ten times. The antigen is not known. Researchers took RNA transcripts and amplified the TCR beta CDR3 regions from them. HTBI primers were employed in a first-round RT-PCR of the TCR CDR3. TCRdb redid the calling of the multiplex PCR reads with MiXCR, one entry per CDR3 protein. The table includes about 580,000 distinct CDR3 sequences, about 14% detected once. The hyperthyroidism patients had all been newly diagnosed, and their disease duration was under 2 months. Their ages ranged from 18 to 65 years. Investigators excluded patients with uncontrolled infection, other autoimmune disease, pregnancy or lactation. Isolation of PBMCs was performed on 9.5 to 10 ml fresh peripheral blood. Whole-study results and caveats: Clonotypes that were expanded in thyroid above 0.001 mostly appeared in blood too.

V lost 3 bases and J lost 1, with 9 bases in between. The CDR3 is 14 residues long. CDR1 is SGHVS, CDR2 FNYEAQ, per germline. The specimen sequenced was blood. V usage is TRBV7-6 and J usage is TRBJ1-1; D perhaps matches TRBD1 (5 bases). The clonotype was recovered from a woman aged 25 to 39 with Graves' hyperthyroidism that later progressed to Graves' ophthalmopathy. The CDR3 DNA follows: TGTGCCAGCAGCTTCAGCCAGGGGAACACTGAAGCTTTCTTT. Encoded protein: CASSFSQGNTEAFF.